This TCR beta chain was captured in a study of T cell repertoires in cytomegalovirus infection. Looking at the study overall: Evidence of both CMV infection and a matching HLA type came from public TCR beta signatures. Findings and limits, study-wide: Identification of carriers of CMV plus the relevant HLA was performed using cumulative public TCR beta family frequency.

With 6 bases removed from V and 5 bases from J, the gap between germline ends came to 16 bases. Germline values: CDR1 MNHNS, CDR2 SASEGT. CDR3 size: 15 residues. MiXCR, run by TCRdb on the reads, gives a single entry per CDR3 protein. Of just under 500,000 distinct CDR3 sequences in the sample, around 30% were seen once. Details on this clonotype: Its specificity is not known.

The chain combines TRBV6-1 with TRBJ2-2; possible D gene TRBD2, 6 bases. The sample consisted of cultured PBMCs, taken from culture after CMV antigen stimulation. This receptor was taken from a human donor in good health (CMV status not recorded). Some clones in this sample may be carry-over from other donors' samples. The CDR3 DNA is TGTGCCAGCAGGCCCGTTGGAGCGGGTACCGGGGAGCTGTTTTTT. Amino acid sequence: CASRPVGAGTGELFF.